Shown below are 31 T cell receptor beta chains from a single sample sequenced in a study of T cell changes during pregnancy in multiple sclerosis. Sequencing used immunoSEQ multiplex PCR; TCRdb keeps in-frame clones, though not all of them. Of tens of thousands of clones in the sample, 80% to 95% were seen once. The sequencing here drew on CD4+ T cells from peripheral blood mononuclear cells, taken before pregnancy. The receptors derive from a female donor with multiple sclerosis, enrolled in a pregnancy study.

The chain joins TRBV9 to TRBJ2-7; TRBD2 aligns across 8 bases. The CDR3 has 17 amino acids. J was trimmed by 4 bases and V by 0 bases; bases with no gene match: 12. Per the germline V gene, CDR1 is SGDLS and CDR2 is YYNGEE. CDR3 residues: CASSVGIAGMGRYEQYF. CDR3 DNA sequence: TGTGCCAGCAGCGTAGGAATAGCGGGGATGGGTCGGTACGAGCAGTACTTC.

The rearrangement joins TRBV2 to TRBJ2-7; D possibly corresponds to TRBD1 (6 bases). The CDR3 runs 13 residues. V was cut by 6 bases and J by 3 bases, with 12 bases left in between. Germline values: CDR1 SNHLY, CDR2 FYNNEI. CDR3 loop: CASRGEGGYEQYF. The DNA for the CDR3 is TGTGCCAGCAGAGGTGAAGGGGGCTACGAGCAGTACTTC.

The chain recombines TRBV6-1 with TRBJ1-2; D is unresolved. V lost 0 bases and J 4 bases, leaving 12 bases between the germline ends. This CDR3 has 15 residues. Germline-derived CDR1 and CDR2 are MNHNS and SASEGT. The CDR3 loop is CASSEAGRGSYGYTF. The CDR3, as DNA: TGTGCCAGCAGTGAAGCCGGGCGGGGAAGCTATGGCTACACCTTC.

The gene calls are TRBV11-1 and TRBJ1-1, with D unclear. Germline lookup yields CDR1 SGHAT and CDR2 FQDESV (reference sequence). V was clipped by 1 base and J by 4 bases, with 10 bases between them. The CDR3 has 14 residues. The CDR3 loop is CASSLGAASTEAFF. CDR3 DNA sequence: TGTGCCAGCAGCTTAGGGGCTGCGAGCACTGAAGCTTTCTTT.

For the CDR3, the DNA is TGTGCCAGCAGCTTGCGCAAACAAGAGACCCAGTACTTC. Its protein product is CASSLRKQETQYF. The rearrangement uses TRBV7-3 and TRBJ2-5; no clear D gene. The CDR3 runs to 13 residues. The ends were cut back, 3 bases at V and 2 bases at J, with 7 bases in the middle. Germline CDR1 SGHTA, CDR2 FQGTGA. The full variable domain, rest sourced from reference TRBV7-3 and TRBJ2-5, is GAGVSQTPSNKVTEKGKYVELRCDPISGHTALYWYRQSLGQGPEFLIYFQGTGAADDSGLPNDRFFAVRPEGSVSTLKIQRTERGDSAVYLCASSLRKQETQYFGPGTRLLVL.

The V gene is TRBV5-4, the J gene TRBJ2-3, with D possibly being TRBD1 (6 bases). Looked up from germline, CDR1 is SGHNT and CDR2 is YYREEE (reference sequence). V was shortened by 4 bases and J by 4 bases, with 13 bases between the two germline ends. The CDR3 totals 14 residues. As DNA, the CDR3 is TGTGCCAGCAGCCTCAGGACAGCCGCAGATACGCAGTATTTT. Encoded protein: CASSLRTAADTQYF.

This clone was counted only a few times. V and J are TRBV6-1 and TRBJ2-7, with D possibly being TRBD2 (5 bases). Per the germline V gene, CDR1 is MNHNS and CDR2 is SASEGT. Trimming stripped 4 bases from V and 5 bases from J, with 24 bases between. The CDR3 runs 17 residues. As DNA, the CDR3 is TGTGCCAGCAGTGCTTTTGCTTTGAGTGGGAGACTCGACGAGCAGTACTTC. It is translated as CASSAFALSGRLDEQYF.

CDR3 protein: CAWKVGPSGIGGEQYF. For the CDR3, the DNA is TGTGCCTGGAAGGTGGGGCCTAGCGGGATCGGAGGCGAGCAGTACTTC. The gene calls are TRBV30 and TRBJ2-7; 9 bases align to TRBD2. Germline assignment: CDR1 GTSNPN and CDR2 SVGIG (reference sequence). This CDR3 contains 16 residues. V lost 4 bases to trimming and J lost 6 bases; unmatched junction nucleotides: 16. The full variable domain, rest sourced from reference TRBV30 and TRBJ2-7, is SQTIHQWPATLVQPVGSPLSLECTVEGTSNPNLYWYRQAAGRGLQLLFYSVGIGQISSEVPQNLSASRPQDRQFILSSKKLLLSDSGFYLCAWKVGPSGIGGEQYFGPGTRLTVT.

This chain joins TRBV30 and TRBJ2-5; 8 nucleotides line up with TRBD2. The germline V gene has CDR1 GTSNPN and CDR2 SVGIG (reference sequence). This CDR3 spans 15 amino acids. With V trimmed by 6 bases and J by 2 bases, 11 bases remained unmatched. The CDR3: CACQLAGTIQETQYF. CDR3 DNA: TGTGCCTGCCAATTAGCGGGAACAATACAAGAGACCCAGTACTTC.

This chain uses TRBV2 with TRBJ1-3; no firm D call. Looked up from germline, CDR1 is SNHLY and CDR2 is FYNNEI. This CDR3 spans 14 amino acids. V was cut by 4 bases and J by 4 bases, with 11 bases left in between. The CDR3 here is CASSAVAEGNTIYF. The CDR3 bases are TGTGCCAGCAGTGCAGTGGCAGAAGGAAACACCATATATTTT.

CDR3 nucleotide sequence: TGTGCCAGCAGGTCCCGGGCAGGGGATCAGCCCCAGCATTTT. Protein: CASRSRAGDQPQHF. This chain uses TRBV6-6 with TRBJ1-5; perhaps TRBD1 as D (6 bases). Germline assignment: CDR1 MNHNY and CDR2 SVGAGI (reference sequence). The CDR3 runs 14 residues. With 6 bases removed from V and 5 bases from J, the gap between germline ends came to 14 bases.

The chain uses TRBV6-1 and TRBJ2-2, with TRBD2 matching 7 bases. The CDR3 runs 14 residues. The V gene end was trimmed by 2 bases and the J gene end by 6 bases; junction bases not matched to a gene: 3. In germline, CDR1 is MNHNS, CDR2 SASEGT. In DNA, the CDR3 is TGTGCCAGCAGTGAACTGGCGGGGGCCGGGGAGCTGTTTTTT. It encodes CASSELAGAGELFF.

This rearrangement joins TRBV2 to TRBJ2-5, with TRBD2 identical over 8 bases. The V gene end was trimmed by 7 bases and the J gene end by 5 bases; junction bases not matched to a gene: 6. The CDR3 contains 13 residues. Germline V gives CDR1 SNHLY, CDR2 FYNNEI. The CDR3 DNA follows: TGTGCCAGCACTGGGGGACTAGAGGAGACCCAGTACTTC. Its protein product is CASTGGLEETQYF.

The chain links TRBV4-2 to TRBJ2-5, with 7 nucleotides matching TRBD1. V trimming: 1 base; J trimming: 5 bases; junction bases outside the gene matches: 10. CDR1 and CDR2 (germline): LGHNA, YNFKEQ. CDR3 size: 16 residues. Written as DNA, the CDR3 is TGTGCCAGCAGCCAAGGGCGAAGGGGGCGCGAGGAGACCCAGTACTTC. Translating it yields CASSQGRRGREETQYF.

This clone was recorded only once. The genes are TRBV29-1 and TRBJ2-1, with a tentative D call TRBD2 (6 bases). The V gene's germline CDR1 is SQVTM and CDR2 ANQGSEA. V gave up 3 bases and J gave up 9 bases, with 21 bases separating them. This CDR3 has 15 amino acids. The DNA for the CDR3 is TGCAGCGTTGAGGGGGGACGGCTAGATTTGGCTGAGCAGTTCTTC. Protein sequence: CSVEGGRLDLAEQFF.

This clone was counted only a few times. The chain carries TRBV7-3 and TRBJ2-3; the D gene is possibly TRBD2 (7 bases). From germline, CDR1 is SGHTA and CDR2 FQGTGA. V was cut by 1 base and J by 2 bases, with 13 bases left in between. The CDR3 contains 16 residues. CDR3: CASSLNAGALTDTQYF. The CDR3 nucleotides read TGTGCCAGCAGCTTAAACGCGGGGGCCCTCACAGATACGCAGTATTTT.

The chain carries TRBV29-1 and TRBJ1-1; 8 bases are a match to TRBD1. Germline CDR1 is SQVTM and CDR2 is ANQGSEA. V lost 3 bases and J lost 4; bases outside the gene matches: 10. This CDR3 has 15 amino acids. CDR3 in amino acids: CSVDRGQGAATEAFF. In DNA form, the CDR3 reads TGCAGCGTTGATCGCGGCCAGGGGGCGGCCACTGAAGCTTTCTTT.

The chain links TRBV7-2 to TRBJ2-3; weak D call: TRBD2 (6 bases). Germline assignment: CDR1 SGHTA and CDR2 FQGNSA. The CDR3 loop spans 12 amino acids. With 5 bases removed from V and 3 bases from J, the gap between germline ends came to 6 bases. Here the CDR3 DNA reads TGTGCCAGCAGCAGCGGGACAGATACGCAGTATTTT. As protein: CASSSGTDTQYF.

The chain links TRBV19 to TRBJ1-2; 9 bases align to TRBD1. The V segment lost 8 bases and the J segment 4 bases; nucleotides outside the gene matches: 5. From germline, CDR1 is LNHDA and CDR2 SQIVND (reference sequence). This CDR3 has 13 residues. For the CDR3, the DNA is TGTGCCAGTCGGGACAGGGAAGGCTATGGCTACACCTTC. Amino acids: CASRDREGYGYTF.

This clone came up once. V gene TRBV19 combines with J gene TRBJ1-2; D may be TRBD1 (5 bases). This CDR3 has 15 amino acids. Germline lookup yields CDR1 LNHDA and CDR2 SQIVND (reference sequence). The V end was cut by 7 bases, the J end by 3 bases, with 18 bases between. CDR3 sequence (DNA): TGTGCCAGTACCCGAAGCGCGGGAGGGGACTATGGCTACACCTTC. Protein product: CASTRSAGGDYGYTF.

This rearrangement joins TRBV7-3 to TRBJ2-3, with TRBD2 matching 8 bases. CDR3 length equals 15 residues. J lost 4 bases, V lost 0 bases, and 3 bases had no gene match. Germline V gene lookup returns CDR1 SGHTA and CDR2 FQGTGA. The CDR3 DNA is TGTGCCAGCAGCTTAACTAGCGGGGTATCAGATACGCAGTATTTT. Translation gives CASSLTSGVSDTQYF.

CDR3 DNA sequence: TGTGCCAGCAGCTTAGTTAGCGGGAGGAGGTACAATGAGCAGTTCTTC. Amino acids: CASSLVSGRRYNEQFF. The chain has TRBV11-2 and TRBJ2-1; 10 bases map to TRBD2. The CDR3 runs to 16 residues. The germline gives CDR1 SGHAT, CDR2 FQNNGV. The J segment lost 4 bases and the V segment lost 1 base, leaving 4 bases of the junction unmatched.

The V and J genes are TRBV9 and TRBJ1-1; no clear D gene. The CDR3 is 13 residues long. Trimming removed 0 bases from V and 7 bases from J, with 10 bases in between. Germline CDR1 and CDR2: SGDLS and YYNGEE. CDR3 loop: CASSVDGLGEAFF. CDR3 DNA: TGTGCCAGCAGCGTAGACGGACTTGGTGAAGCTTTCTTT.

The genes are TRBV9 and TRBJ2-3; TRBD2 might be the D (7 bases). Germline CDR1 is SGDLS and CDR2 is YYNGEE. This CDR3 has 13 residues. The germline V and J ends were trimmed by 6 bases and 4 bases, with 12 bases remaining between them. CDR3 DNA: TGTGCCAGCACCGTGGGGGGGCCAGATACGCAGTATTTT. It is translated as CASTVGGPDTQYF.

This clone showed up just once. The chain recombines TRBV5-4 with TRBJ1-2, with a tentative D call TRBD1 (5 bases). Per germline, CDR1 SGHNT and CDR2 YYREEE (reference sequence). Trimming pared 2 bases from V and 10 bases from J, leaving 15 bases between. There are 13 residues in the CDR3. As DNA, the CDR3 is TGTGCCAGCAGCTTTACAGGTCGTCCCGTCTACACCTTC. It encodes CASSFTGRPVYTF.

The DNA of the CDR3 is TGTGCCAGCAGCTTACAACAGAACTACAATGAGCAGTTCTTC. Amino acid sequence: CASSLQQNYNEQFF. The chain uses TRBV7-2 and TRBJ2-1, with D unclear. There are 14 residues in the CDR3. V lost 2 bases, J lost 3 bases, and 8 bases lay in between. Germline lookup yields CDR1 SGHTA and CDR2 FQGNSA. The complete variable domain, with remaining parts taken from reference TRBV7-2 and TRBJ2-1, reads GAGVSQSPSNKVTEKGKDVELRCDPISGHTALYWYRQSLGQGLEFLIYFQGNSAPDKSGLPSDRFSAERTGGSVSTLTIQRTQQEDSAVYLCASSLQQNYNEQFFGPGTRLTVL.

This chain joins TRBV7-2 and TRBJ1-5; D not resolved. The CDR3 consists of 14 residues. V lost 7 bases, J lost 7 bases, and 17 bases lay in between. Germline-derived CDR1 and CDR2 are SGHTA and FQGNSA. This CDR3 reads CASTLTLVGQPQHF. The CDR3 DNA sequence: TGTGCCAGCACCCTAACACTAGTCGGCCAGCCCCAGCATTTT.

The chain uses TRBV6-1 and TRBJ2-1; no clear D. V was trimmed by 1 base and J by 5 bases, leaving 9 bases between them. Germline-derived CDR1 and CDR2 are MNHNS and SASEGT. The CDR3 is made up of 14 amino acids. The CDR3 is CASSEGWAHNEQFF. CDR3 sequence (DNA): TGTGCCAGCAGTGAAGGGTGGGCCCACAATGAGCAGTTCTTC.

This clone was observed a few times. CDR3 residues: CASSADRGLYGYTF. CDR3 coding DNA: TGTGCCAGCAGCGCGGACAGGGGGCTTTATGGCTACACCTTC. The rearrangement joins TRBV7-2 to TRBJ1-2, with 11 bases matching TRBD1. V lost 5 bases, J lost 5 bases, and 4 bases stayed unmatched. CDR1 is SGHTA and CDR2 is FQGNSA in the germline V gene. The length of the CDR3 is 14 residues.

In nucleotides, the CDR3 is TGTGCCAGCAGTGGGAGGACAGGGGCCACCGGGGAGCTGTTTTTT. This encodes CASSGRTGATGELFF. The rearrangement uses TRBV2 and TRBJ2-2; TRBD1 matches at 9 bases. The junction had 4 bases not matched to a gene; V was cut back by 4 bases and J by 4 bases. CDR1 and CDR2 (germline): SNHLY, FYNNEI. There are 15 residues in the CDR3.

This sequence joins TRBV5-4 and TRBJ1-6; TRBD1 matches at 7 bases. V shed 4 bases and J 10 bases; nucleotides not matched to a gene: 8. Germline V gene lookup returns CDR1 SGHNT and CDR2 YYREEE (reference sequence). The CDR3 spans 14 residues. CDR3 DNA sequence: TGTGCCAGCAGCCAAACAGGGGAGAGGTCACCCCTCCACTTT. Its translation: CASSQTGERSPLHF.